Listed here are 5 T cell receptor beta chains from one sample, sequenced in a study of blood T cell repertoires in COVID-19. TCRdb keeps only in-frame clones here, not all; method: immunoSEQ multiplex PCR. The sample lists some 270,000 clones; over 75% were seen once. The specimen sequenced was PBMCs or T cells enriched from blood (not recorded which). Receptor source: a woman aged 45-59 years with acute COVID-19.

For the CDR3, the DNA is TGTGCCAGCAGTTACGAGCGCTCTGGGGCCAACGTCCTGACTTTC. Protein: CASSYERSGANVLTF. The J gene is TRBJ2-6, the V gene TRBV6-5; D remains ambiguous. CDR3 length: 15 residues. The V end lost 2 bases, the J end lost 0 bases, and 5 bases lay between the germline ends. CDR1 MNHEY and CDR2 SVGAGI come from the germline V gene.

The chain combines TRBV3-1 (or the pseudogene TRBV3-2) with TRBJ1-2, with 8 bases identical to TRBD1. CDR3 length: 15 amino acids. The V and J ends lost 5 bases and 1 base, in that order; junction bases with no gene match: 6. CDR1 and CDR2 from the germline V gene are LGHDT and YNNKEL (reference sequence). CDR3 sequence: CASSFWTGNNYGYTF. The CDR3 DNA follows: TGTGCCAGCAGCTTTTGGACAGGGAATAACTATGGCTACACCTTC.

V is TRBV7-9 and J is TRBJ2-5; D unresolved. Per the germline V gene, CDR1 is SEHNR and CDR2 is FQNEAQ (reference sequence). The CDR3 consists of 13 residues. V was clipped by 4 bases and J by 3 bases, with 9 bases between them. CDR3 nucleotide sequence: TGTGCCAGCAGCTCCGACTGGGAAGAGACCCAGTACTTC. Encoded protein: CASSSDWEETQYF. The whole variable domain, remainder taken from reference TRBV7-9 and TRBJ2-5, is DTGVSQNPRHKITKRGQNVTFRCDPISEHNRLYWYRQTLGQGPEFLTYFQNEAQLEKSRLLSDRFSAERPKGSFSTLEIQRTEQGDSAMYLCASSSDWEETQYFGPGTRLLVL.

A note on this clone: Other DNA sequences from this sample encode an identical CDR3 as well. V gene TRBV12-3 or TRBV12-4 combines with J gene TRBJ1-2; D ambiguous. CDR3 length: 12 amino acids. Trimming removed 7 bases at V and 5 bases at J, with 11 bases between. CDR3 nucleotides: TGTGCCAGCACCCTTGGAGGGTATGGCTACACCTTC. This translates into CASTLGGYGYTF.

The V gene is TRBV5-8, the J gene TRBJ2-1, with 9 bases identical to TRBD1. Losses at the gene ends were 4 bases for V and 4 bases for J; bases not matched to a gene: 6. The CDR3 has 15 residues. Per germline, CDR1 SGHTS and CDR2 YDEGEE. CDR3 DNA: TGTGCCAGCAGCCACCGGGACAGGGTTTACAATGAGCAGTTCTTC. This translates into CASSHRDRVYNEQFF.